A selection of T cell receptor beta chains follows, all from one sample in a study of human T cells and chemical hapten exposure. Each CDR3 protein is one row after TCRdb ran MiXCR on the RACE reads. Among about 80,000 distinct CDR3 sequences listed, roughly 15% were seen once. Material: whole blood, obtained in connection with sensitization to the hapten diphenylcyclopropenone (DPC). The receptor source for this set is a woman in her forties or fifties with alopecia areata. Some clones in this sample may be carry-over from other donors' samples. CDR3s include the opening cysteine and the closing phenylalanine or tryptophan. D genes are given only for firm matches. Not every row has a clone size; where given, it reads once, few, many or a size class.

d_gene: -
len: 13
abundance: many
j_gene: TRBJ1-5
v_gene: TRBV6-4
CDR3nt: TGTGCCAGCAGTGCGCGGTCCAATCAGCCCCAGCATTTT
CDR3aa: CASSARSNQPQHF

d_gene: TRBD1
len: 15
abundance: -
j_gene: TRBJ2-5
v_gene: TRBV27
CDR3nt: TGTGCCAGCAGTTTATCCGGGACAGGGTTGGAGACCCAGTACTTC
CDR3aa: CASSLSGTGLETQYF

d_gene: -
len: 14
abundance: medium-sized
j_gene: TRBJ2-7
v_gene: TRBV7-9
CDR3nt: TGTGCCAGCAGCGCCGAGGGGAGCCTGGACGAGCAGTACTTC
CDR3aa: CASSAEGSLDEQYF

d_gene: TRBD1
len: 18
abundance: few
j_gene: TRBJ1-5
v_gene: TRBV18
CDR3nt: TGTGCCAGCTCACCGCGAAATCAGGGGGTATCTGGCAATCAGCCCCAGCATTTT
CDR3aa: CASSPRNQGVSGNQPQHF

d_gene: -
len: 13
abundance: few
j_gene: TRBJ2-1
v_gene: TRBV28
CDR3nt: TGTGCAGTCAACGCGGGGAGCTACAATGAGCAGTTCTTC
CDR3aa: CAVNAGSYNEQFF

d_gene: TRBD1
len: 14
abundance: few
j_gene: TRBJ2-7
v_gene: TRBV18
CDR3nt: TGTGCCAGCTCGACCGGGACAGGACCCAACGAGCAGTACTTC
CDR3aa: CASSTGTGPNEQYF

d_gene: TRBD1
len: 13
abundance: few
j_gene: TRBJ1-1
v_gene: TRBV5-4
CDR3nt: TGTGCCAGCAGCAGGGACAGTCCAACCGAAGCTTTCTTT
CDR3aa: CASSRDSPTEAFF

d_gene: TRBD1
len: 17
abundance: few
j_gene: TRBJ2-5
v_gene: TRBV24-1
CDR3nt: TGTGCCACCAGTGTTGGACCGGGACAGACGCTACAAGAGACCCAGTACTTC
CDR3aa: CATSVGPGQTLQETQYF

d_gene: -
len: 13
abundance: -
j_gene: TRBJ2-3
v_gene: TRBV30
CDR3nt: TGTGCCTGGACCAGAGGGGTCACAGATACGCAGTATTTT
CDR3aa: CAWTRGVTDTQYF

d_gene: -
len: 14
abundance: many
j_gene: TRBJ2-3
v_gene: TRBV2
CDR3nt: TGTGCCAGCAGTGAAGGGGTCGCCACAGATACGCAGTATTTT
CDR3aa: CASSEGVATDTQYF

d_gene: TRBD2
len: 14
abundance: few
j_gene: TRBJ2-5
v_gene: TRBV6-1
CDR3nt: TGTGCCAGCAGTGAGGAGCTAGCGGGAGAGACCCAGTACTTC
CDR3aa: CASSEELAGETQYF

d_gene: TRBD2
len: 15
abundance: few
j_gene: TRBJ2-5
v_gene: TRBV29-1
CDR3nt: TGCAGCGTTGAAGTTCCAGCGGGGCCTCAAGAGACCCAGTACTTC
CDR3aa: CSVEVPAGPQETQYF

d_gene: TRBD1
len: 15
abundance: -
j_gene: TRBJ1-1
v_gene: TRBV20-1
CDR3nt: TGCAGTGCTAAGCCCCCGGGACAGGGGAACACTGAAGCTTTCTTT
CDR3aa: CSAKPPGQGNTEAFF

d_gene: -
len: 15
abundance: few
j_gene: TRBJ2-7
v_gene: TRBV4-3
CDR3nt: TGCGCCAGCAGCCAAGACTCAGGGGCTGTCCACGAGCAGTACTTC
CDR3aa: CASSQDSGAVHEQYF

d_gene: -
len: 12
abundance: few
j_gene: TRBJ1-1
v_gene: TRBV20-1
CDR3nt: TGCAGTGCTACCAGGGGGAACACTGAAGCTTTCTTT
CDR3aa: CSATRGNTEAFF

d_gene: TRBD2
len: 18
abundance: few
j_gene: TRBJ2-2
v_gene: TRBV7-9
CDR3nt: TGTGCCAGCAGCGGCAGACTAGCGCATCTAGCTAACACCGGGGAGCTGTTTTTT
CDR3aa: CASSGRLAHLANTGELFF

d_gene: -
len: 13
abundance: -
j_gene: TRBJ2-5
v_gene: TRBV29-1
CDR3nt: TGCAGCGTCCCGGGGACTTTCCAAGAGACCCAGTACTTC
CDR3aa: CSVPGTFQETQYF

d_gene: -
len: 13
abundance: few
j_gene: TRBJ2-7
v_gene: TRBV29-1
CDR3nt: TGCAGCGTTGTGCGTGGACCTACCGACGAGCAGTACTTC
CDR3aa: CSVVRGPTDEQYF

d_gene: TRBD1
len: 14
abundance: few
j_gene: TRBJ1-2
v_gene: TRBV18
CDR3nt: TGTGCCAGCTCACTTGGGACAGGGAAGGATGGCTACACCTTC
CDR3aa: CASSLGTGKDGYTF

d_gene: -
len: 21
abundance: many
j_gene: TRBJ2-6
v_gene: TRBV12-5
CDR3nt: TGTGCTAGTGGTTTGGCGCCCGGCCGTGTACGTATCCCGGGCGAGGCCAACGTCCTGACTTTC
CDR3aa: CASGLAPGRVRIPGEANVLTF

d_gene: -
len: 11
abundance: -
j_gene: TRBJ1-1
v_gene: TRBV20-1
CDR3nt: TGCAGTGGGCACAGATCCACTGGGGCTTTCTTT
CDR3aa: CSGHRSTGAFF

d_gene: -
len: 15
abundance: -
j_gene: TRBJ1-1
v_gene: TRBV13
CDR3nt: TGTGCCAGCAGCTTAGACAGAGTCATCGGAACTGAAGCTTTCTTT
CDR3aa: CASSLDRVIGTEAFF

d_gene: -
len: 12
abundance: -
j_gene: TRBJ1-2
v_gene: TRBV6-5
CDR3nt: TGTGCCAGCAGGCGGGGGGACTATGGCCACACCTTC
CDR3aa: CASRRGDYGHTF

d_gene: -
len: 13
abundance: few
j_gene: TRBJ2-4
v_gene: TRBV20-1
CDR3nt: TGCAGTGCCGGGGTACTAGCCAAAAACATTCAGTACTTC
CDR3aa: CSAGVLAKNIQYF

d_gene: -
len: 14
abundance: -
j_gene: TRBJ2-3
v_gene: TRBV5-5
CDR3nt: TGTGCCAGCAGCTTGGACATACGCACAGATACGCAGTATTTT
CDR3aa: CASSLDIRTDTQYF

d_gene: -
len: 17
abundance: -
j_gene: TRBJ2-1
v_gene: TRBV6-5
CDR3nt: TGTGCCAGCAGTTATAGACATTCGGCTAGTGATCTTAATGAGCAGTTCTTC
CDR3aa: CASSYRHSASDLNEQFF

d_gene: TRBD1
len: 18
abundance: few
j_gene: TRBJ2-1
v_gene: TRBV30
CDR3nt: TGTGCCTGGAGCCCTTTCAACCTAGGGACAGGTACGAACAATGAGCAGTTCTTC
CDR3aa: CAWSPFNLGTGTNNEQFF

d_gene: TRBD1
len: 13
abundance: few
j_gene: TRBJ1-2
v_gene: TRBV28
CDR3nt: TGTGCCAGCAGTTTACGCAGGGGGCTTGGCTACACCTTC
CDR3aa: CASSLRRGLGYTF

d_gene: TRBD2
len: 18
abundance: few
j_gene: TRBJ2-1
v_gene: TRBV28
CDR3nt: TGTGCCAGCAGGGACAGATCTAGCGGGAGTTCCCTCAGCAATGAGCAGTTCTTC
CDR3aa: CASRDRSSGSSLSNEQFF

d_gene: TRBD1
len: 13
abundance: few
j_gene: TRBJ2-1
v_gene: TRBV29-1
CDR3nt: TGCAGCCTACGGACAGGGTCCGCTAATGAGCAGTTCTTC
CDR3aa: CSLRTGSANEQFF

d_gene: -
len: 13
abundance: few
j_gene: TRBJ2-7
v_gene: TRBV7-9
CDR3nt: TGTGCCAGCAGCTTAGACGGCTCCTACGAGCAGTACTTC
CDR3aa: CASSLDGSYEQYF

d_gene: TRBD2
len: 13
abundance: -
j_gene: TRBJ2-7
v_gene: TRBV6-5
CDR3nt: TGTGCCAGCAGTTATGCTAGCGGCTACGAGCAGTACTTC
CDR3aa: CASSYASGYEQYF

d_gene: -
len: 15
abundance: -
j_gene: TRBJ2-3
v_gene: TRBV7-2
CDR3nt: TGTGCCAGCAGTCGTGACAAGACTAGCACAGATACGCAGTATTTT
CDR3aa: CASSRDKTSTDTQYF

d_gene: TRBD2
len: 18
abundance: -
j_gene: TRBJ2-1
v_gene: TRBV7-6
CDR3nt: TGTGCCAGCAGTTCGCGGACTAGCGGGAGAGGGAGGACCGATGAGCAGTTCTTC
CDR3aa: CASSSRTSGRGRTDEQFF

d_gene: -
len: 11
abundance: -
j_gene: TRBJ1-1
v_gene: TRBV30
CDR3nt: TGTGCCTGGAGTGTAACAGGGCGAGCTTTCTTT
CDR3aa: CAWSVTGRAFF

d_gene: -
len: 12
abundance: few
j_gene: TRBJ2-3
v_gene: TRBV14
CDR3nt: TGTGCCAGCAGCCTGAGGGTAGATACGCAGTATTTT
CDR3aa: CASSLRVDTQYF

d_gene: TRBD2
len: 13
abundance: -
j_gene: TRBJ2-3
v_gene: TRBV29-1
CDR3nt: TGCAGCGGCGGGGGGGGCGACTACGGTACGCAGTATTTT
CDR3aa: CSGGGGDYGTQYF

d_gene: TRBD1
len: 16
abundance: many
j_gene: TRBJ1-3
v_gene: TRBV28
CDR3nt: TGTGCCAGCAGCTGGACAGGCGTGTCCTCTGGAAACACCATATATTTT
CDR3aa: CASSWTGVSSGNTIYF

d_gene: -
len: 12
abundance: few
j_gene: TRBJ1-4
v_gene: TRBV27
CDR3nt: TGTGCCAGCAGTTCGTATAATGAAAAACTGTTTTTT
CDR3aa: CASSSYNEKLFF